This TCR beta chain derives from a study of blood T cell repertoires in COVID-19. Looking at the study overall: Sites in the United States, Italy and Spain provided acute and convalescent COVID-19 samples. T cells, B-cell-depleted T cells, or PBMCs supplied cDNA or gDNA.

Authors' processing steps: Cell counts per sample came from amplifying reference gene primers. Sequencing used immunoSEQ multiplex PCR; TCRdb keeps in-frame clones, though not all of them. The V and J calls and clone size come from that table; D and trimming were worked out from the DNA. This table has about 140,000 clones, approximately 86% appearing once. J gave up 5 bases and V 4 bases, and 5 bases lay outside the gene matches. Germline CDR1 MNHEY, CDR2 SMNVEV (reference sequence). This CDR3 region has 14 residues. This chain links TRBV27 with TRBJ2-7; TRBD2 aligns across 10 bases. The source material was peripheral blood. The receptor was isolated from a man between 70 and 80 years old with acute or convalescent COVID-19. CDR3 coding DNA: TGTGCCAGCAGTTACGCTAGCGGGAGAAACGAGCAGTACTTC. Protein product: CASSYASGRNEQYF.